What follows are 8 T cell receptor beta chains derived from one specimen sequenced in a study of blood T cell repertoires in COVID-19. Produced via immunoSEQ multiplex PCR; TCRdb's table is partial and in-frame only. The repertoire holds fewer than 600,000 clones, with roughly 89% as singletons. The sequenced sample consisted of peripheral blood. The source of these receptors is a man in his late teens or twenties with COVID-19, enrolled during active disease.

The chain employs TRBV2 and TRBJ2-3; TRBD2 matches at 11 bases. Germline CDR1 reads SNHLY; CDR2 reads FYNNEI. The CDR3 contains 16 residues. The J segment lost 2 bases and the V segment lost 6 bases, leaving 7 bases of the junction unmatched. CDR3 DNA: TGTGCCAGCAGCCCTACTAGCGGGGGACTCACAGATACGCAGTATTTT. It yields the protein CASSPTSGGLTDTQYF.

The rearrangement uses TRBV23-1 and TRBJ1-1; possible D gene TRBD1, 6 bases. TRBV23-1 is filed as an ORF, its function uncertain. There are 15 residues in the CDR3. Trimming took off 3 bases at V and 0 bases at J, with 11 bases between the two ends. The CDR3 loop is CASSHGGGLNTEAFF. The CDR3 DNA is TGCGCCAGCAGTCACGGCGGGGGGCTGAACACTGAAGCTTTCTTT.

The chain employs TRBV27 and TRBJ1-4, with a weak D call TRBD1 (6 bases). Deletions cut 6 bases from V and 7 bases from J, with 18 bases between. Per the germline V gene, CDR1 is MNHEY and CDR2 is SMNVEV (reference sequence). This CDR3 has 15 amino acids. The CDR3 DNA sequence: TGTGCCAGCAGCCGGGGAGGGGGGGGCGGTGAAAAACTGTTTTTT. Translated, it gives CASSRGGGGGEKLFF.

The V and J genes are TRBV7-9 and TRBJ2-2; a weak D match, TRBD2 (5 bases). The CDR3 is 12 amino acids. Trimming cost V 9 bases and J 4 bases, with 9 bases left between them. CDR1 SEHNR and CDR2 FQNEAQ come from the germline V gene (reference sequence). The CDR3 sequence is CASQRSTGELFF. CDR3 sequence (DNA): TGTGCCAGTCAGCGGAGCACCGGGGAGCTGTTTTTT.

The J gene is TRBJ1-1, the V gene TRBV18, with D uncertain. The CDR3 loop spans 14 amino acids. V lost 3 bases to trimming and J lost 0 bases, with 8 bases between them. In germline, CDR1 is KGHSH, CDR2 LQKENI. The CDR3 is CASSPKQMNTEAFF. DNA of the CDR3: TGTGCCAGCTCACCGAAACAGATGAACACTGAAGCTTTCTTT.

The V gene is TRBV4-1, the J gene TRBJ1-5; no clear D gene. The CDR3 is 13 residues long. Germline V lookup: CDR1 MGHRA, CDR2 YSYEKL. The V end was cut by 6 bases, the J end by 0 bases, with 6 bases between. This CDR3 is CASSADSNQPQHF. CDR3 DNA: TGCGCCAGCAGTGCGGATAGCAATCAGCCCCAGCATTTT.

The V call is TRBV19, the J call TRBJ1-4; 8 nucleotides match TRBD1. With V trimmed by 8 bases and J by 5 bases, 13 bases remained unmatched. The CDR3 is 16 amino acids. Germline CDR1 LNHDA, CDR2 SQIVND (reference sequence). The CDR3 reads CASGGGQVIANEKLFF. The CDR3 DNA reads as TGTGCCAGTGGGGGGGGACAGGTGATTGCCAATGAAAAACTGTTTTTT.

The J gene is TRBJ2-2, the V gene TRBV29-1; no clear D. Per germline, CDR1 SQVTM and CDR2 ANQGSEA. This CDR3 comprises 12 residues. The germline V and J ends were trimmed by 5 bases and 1 base, with 5 bases remaining between them. CDR3 nucleotide sequence: TGCAGCGTTATCATGAACACCGGGGAGCTGTTTTTT. It translates to CSVIMNTGELFF.